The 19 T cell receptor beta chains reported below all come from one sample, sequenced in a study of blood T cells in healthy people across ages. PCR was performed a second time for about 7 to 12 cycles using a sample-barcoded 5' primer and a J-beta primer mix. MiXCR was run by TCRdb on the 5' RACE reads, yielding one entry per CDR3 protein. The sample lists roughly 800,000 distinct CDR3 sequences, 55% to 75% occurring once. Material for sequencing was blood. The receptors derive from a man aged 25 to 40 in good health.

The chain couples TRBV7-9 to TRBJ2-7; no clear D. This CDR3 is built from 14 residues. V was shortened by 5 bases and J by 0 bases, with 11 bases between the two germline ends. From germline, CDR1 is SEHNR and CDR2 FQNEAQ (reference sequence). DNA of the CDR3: TGTGCCAGCAGCCTGATACCGAGCTCCTACGAGCAGTACTTC. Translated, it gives CASSLIPSSYEQYF.

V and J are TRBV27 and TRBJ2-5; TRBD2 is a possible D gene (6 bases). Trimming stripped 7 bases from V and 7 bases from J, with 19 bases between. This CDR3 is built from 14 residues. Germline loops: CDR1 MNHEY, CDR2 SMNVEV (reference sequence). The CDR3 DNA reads TGTGCCAGCAAGAAGCGGGTACTGCTTGGGACCCAGTACTTC. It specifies CASKKRVLLGTQYF.

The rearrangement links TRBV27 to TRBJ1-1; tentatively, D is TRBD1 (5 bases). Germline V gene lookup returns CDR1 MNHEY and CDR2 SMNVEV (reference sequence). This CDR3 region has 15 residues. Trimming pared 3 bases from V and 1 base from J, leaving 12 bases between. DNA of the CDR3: TGTGCCAGCAGTTTCGGGGCGATGGGGAACACTGAAGCTTTCTTT. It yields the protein CASSFGAMGNTEAFF.

CDR3 sequence (DNA): TGTGCCACCCAAAACTGCGTTCAAGAGACCCAGTACTTC. Its translation: CATQNCVQETQYF. The chain links TRBV28 to TRBJ2-5; D gene uncertain. CDR1 is MDHEN and CDR2 is SYDVKM in the germline V gene. V lost 10 bases, J lost 2 bases, and 14 bases lay in between. The CDR3 has 13 residues.

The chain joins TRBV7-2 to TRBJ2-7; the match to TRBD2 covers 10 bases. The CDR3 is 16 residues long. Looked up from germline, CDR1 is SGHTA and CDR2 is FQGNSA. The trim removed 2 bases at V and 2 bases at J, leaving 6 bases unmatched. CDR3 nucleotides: TGTGCCAGCAGCTTATCTCCAGCGGGAGGGCCCTACGAGCAGTACTTC. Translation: CASSLSPAGGPYEQYF.

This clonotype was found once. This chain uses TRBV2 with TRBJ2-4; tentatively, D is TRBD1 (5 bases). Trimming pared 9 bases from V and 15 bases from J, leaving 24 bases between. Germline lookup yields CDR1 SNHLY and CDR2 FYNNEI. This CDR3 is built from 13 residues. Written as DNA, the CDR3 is TGTGCCAGTTCTATTCGCGTGCAGGGCGGTCTGTACTTC. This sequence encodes CASSIRVQGGLYF.

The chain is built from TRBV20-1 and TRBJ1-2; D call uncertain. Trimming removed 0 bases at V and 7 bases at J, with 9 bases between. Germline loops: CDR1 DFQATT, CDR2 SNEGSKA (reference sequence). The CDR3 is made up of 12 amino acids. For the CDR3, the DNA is TGCAGTGCTAGAGACCGGGTCGTTGGCTACACCTTC. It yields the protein CSARDRVVGYTF.

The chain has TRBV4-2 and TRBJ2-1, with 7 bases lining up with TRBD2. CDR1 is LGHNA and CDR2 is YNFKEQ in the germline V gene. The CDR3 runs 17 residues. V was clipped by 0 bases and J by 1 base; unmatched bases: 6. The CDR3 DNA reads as TGTGCCAGCAGCCAAGAAGGAGCGGGGCAATCCTACAATGAGCAGTTCTTC. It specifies CASSQEGAGQSYNEQFF.

The CDR3 coding sequence is TGCAGTGCCCCAAAACAAATAGCGGGAGAGCATGAGCAGTTCTTC. This encodes CSAPKQIAGEHEQFF. The genes are TRBV20-1 and TRBJ2-1; 9 bases are shared with TRBD2. With 6 bases clipped from V and 8 bases from J, the junction kept 14 bases outside the gene matches. In germline, CDR1 is DFQATT, CDR2 SNEGSKA (reference sequence). This CDR3 region has 15 residues.

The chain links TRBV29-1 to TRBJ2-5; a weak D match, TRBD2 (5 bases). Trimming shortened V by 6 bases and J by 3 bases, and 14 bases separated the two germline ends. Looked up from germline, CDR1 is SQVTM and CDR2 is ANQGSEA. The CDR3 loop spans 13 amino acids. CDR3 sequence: CSVVRGVEETQYF. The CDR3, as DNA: TGCAGCGTAGTCCGGGGTGTCGAAGAGACCCAGTACTTC.

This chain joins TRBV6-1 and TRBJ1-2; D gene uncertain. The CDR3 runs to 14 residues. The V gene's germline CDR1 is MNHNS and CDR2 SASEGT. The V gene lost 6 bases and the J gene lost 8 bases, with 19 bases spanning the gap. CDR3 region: CASRPGEGRGGYTF. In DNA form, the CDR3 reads TGTGCCAGCAGACCCGGGGAGGGCCGGGGAGGCTACACCTTC.

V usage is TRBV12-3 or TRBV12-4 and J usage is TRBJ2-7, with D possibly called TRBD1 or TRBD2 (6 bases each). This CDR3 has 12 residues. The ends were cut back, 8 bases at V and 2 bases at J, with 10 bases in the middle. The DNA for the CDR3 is TGTGCCAGCGGAGGGGGAGCCTACGAGCAGTACTTC. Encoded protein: CASGGGAYEQYF.

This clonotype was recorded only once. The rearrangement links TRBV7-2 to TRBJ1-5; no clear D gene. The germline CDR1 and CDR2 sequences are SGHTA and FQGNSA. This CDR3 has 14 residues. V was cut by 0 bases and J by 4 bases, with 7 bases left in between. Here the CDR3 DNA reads TGTGCCAGCAGCTTAGCAGGGATAAATCAGCCCCAGCATTTT. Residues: CASSLAGINQPQHF.

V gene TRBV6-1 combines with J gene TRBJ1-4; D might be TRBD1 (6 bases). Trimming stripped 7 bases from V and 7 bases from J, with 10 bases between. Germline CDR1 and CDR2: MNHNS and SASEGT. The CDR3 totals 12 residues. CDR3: CASTLRGEKLFF. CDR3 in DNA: TGTGCCAGCACCCTCAGGGGTGAAAAACTGTTTTTT.

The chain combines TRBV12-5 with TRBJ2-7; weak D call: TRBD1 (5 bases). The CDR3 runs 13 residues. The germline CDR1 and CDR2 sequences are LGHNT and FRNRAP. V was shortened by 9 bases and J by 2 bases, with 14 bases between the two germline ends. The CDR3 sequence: CASQTPRAYEQYF. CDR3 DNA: TGTGCTAGCCAGACCCCCAGGGCCTACGAGCAGTACTTC.

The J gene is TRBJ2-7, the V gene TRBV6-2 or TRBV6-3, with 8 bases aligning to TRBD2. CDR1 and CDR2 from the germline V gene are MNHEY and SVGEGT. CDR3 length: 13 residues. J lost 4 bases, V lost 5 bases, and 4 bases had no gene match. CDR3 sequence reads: CASSTGTRYEQYF. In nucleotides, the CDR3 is TGTGCCAGCAGTACCGGGACTAGATACGAGCAGTACTTC.

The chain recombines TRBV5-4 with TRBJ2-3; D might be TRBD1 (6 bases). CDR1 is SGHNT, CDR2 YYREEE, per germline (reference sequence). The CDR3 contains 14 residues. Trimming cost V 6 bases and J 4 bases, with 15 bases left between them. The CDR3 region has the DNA TGTGCCAGCAACCAGGGGCCTCATTCAGATACGCAGTATTTT. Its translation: CASNQGPHSDTQYF.

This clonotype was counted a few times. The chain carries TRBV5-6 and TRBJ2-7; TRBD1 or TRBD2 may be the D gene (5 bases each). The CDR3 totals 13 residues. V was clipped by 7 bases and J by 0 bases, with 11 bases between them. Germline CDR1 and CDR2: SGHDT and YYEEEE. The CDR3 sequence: CASLGPNSYEQYF. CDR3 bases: TGTGCCAGCTTGGGACCGAACTCCTACGAGCAGTACTTC.

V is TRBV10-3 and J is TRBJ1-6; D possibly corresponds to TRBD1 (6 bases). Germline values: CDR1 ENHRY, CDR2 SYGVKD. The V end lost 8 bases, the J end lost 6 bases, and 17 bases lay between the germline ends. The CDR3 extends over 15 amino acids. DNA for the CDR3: TGTGCCATCTCTCCCGGACAGCCGATTAATTCACCCCTCCACTTT. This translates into CAISPGQPINSPLHF.